This T cell receptor (beta chain) was recovered during a study of early T cells in non-severe SARS-CoV-2 infection. Study details: Unpaired chains resulted from sequencing bulk RNA of unsorted whole blood. Study findings and constraints: Using VDJdb, the matching emphasized anti-spike CD8 responses while missing private and CD4 specificities.

The CDR3 has 13 residues. The germline V gene has CDR1 ENHRY and CDR2 SYGVKD. Deletions cut 4 bases from V and 2 bases from J, with 8 bases between. Only a few counts were recorded for this clonotype. No antigen is known for it. Individual cDNA molecules were tagged with unique molecular identifiers, the study reported. TCRdb ran MiXCR on the 5' RACE reads and lists one entry per CDR3 protein. The sample lists around 81,000 distinct CDR3 sequences; more than 13% were seen once. The clonotype comes from an adult who was a healthcare worker with PCR-confirmed SARS-CoV-2 infection or an uninfected control (not recorded which). Material: whole blood. The gene calls are TRBV10-3 and TRBJ1-1; perhaps TRBD1 as D (5 bases). In nucleotides, the CDR3 is TGTGCCATCAGTGTCACAGGAAACACTGAAGCTTTCTTT. It is translated as CAISVTGNTEAFF.